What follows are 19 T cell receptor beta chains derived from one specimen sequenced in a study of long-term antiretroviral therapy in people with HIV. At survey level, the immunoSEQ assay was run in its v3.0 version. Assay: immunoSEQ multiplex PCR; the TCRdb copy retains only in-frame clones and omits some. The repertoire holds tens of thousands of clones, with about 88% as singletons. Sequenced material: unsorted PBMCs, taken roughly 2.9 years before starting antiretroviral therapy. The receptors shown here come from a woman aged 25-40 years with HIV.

The CDR3 sequence: CASSLVSGTGAEQFF. For the CDR3, the DNA is TGCGCCAGCAGCTTGGTTTCAGGGACCGGGGCCGAGCAGTTCTTC. This chain links TRBV5-1 with TRBJ2-1; D tentatively fits TRBD1 or TRBD2 (5 bases each). This CDR3 comprises 15 residues. CDR1 is SGHRS and CDR2 is YFSETQ in the germline V gene. Deletions cut 0 bases from V and 10 bases from J, with 17 bases between.

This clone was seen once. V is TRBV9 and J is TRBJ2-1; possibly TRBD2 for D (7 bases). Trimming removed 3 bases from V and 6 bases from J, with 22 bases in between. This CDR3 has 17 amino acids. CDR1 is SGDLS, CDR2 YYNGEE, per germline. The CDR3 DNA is TGTGCCAGCAGCGCCTTCCCGGGGGGCGGCGGCCTCAATGAGCAGTTCTTC. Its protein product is CASSAFPGGGGLNEQFF.

CDR3 amino acids: CASSRTGTGTTDTQYF. The CDR3 DNA is TGCGCCAGCAGCCGAACCGGGACCGGAACGACAGATACGCAGTATTTT. The chain combines TRBV5-1 with TRBJ2-3; D may correspond to TRBD1 or TRBD2 (5 bases each). V lost 4 bases and J lost 3, with 18 bases in between. CDR1 SGHRS and CDR2 YFSETQ come from the germline V gene. This CDR3 is built from 16 residues.

The CDR3 sequence: CASSLGLGPGFGEQFF. The CDR3 DNA reads TGTGCCAGCAGCTTAGGACTTGGGCCGGGGTTCGGGGAGCAGTTCTTC. The chain uses TRBV11-2 and TRBJ2-1; TRBD2 might be the D (5 bases). Trimming cost V 1 base and J 10 bases, with 20 bases left between them. Germline loops: CDR1 SGHAT, CDR2 FQNNGV. The CDR3 covers 16 residues.

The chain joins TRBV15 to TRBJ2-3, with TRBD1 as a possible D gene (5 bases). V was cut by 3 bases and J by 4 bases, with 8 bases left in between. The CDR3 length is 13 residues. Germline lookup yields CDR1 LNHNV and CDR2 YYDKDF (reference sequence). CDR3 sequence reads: CATSSWGADTQYF. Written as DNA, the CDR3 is TGTGCCACCAGCAGCTGGGGCGCAGATACGCAGTATTTT.

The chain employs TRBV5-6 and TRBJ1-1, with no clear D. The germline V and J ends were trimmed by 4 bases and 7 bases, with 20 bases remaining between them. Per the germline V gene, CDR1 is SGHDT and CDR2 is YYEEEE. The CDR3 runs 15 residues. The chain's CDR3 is CASSAWTAQTIEAFF. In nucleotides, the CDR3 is TGTGCCAGCAGCGCCTGGACGGCGCAGACCATTGAAGCTTTCTTT.

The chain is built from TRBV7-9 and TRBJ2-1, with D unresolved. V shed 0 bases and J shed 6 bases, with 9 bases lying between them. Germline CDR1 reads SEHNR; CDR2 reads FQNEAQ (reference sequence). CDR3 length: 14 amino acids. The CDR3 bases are TGTGCCAGCAGCTTAGCTCACGGTGTCAATGAGCAGTTCTTC. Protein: CASSLAHGVNEQFF.

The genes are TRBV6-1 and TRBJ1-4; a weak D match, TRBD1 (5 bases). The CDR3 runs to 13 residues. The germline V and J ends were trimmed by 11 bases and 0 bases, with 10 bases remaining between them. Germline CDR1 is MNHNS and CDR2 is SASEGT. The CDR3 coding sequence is TGTGCCTCCTGGGGGGCAACTAATGAAAAACTGTTTTTT. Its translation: CASWGATNEKLFF.

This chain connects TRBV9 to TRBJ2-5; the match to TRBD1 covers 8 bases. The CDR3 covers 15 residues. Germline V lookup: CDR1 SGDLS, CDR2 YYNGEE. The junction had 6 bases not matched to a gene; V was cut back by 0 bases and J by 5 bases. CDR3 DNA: TGTGCCAGCAGCGTAGCGGACAGGGCTGAGGAGACCCAGTACTTC. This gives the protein CASSVADRAEETQYF.

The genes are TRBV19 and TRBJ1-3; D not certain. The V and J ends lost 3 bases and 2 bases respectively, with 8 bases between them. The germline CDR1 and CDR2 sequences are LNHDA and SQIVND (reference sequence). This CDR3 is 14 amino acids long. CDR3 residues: CASSITAAGNTIYF. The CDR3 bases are TGTGCCAGTAGTATCACGGCAGCTGGAAACACCATATATTTT.

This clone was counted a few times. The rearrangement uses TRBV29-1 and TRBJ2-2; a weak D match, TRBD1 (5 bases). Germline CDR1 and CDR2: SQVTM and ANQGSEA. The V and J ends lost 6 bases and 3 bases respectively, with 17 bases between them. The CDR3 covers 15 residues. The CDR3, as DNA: TGCAGCGTCCTCGTAAGTCAGGGATACACCGGGGAGCTGTTTTTT. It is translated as CSVLVSQGYTGELFF.

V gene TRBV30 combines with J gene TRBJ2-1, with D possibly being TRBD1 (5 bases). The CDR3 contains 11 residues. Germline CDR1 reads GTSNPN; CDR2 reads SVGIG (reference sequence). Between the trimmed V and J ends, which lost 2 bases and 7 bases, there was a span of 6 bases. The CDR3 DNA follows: TGTGCCTGGAGTAAGGGGAATGAGCAGTTCTTC. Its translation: CAWSKGNEQFF.

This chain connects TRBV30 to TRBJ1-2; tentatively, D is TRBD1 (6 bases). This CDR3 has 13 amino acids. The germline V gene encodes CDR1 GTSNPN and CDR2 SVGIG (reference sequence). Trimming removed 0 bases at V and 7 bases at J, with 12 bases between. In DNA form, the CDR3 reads TGTGCCTGGAGTGTATGGGGGCAGGGTGGCTACACCTTC. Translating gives CAWSVWGQGGYTF.

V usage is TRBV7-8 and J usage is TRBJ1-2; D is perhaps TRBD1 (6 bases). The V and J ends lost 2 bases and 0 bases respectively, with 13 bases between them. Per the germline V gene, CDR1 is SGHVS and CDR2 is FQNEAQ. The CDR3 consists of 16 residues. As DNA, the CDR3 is TGTGCCAGCAGCTTATCACCGGGACACCCTAACTATGGCTACACCTTC. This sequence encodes CASSLSPGHPNYGYTF. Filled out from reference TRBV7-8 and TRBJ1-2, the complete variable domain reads GAGVSQSPRYKVAKRGQDVALRCDPISGHVSLFWYQQALGQGPEFLTYFQNEAQLDKSGLPSDRFFAERPEGSVSTLKIQRTQQEDSAVYLCASSLSPGHPNYGYTFGSGTRLTVV.

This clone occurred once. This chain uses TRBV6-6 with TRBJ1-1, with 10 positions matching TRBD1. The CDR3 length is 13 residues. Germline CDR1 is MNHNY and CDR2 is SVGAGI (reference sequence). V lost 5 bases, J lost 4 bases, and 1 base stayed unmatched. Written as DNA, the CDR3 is TGTGCCAGCAGTCGGACAGGGGGCACTGAAGCTTTCTTT. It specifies CASSRTGGTEAFF.

Here the CDR3 reads CASSRTSGQETQYF. The CDR3 DNA follows: TGTGCCAGCAGCAGGACTAGCGGCCAAGAGACCCAGTACTTC. The chain links TRBV6-5 to TRBJ2-5; the match to TRBD2 covers 10 bases. Losses at the gene ends were 6 bases for V and 1 base for J; bases not matched to a gene: 2. Germline V gene lookup returns CDR1 MNHEY and CDR2 SVGAGI. CDR3 size: 14 residues.

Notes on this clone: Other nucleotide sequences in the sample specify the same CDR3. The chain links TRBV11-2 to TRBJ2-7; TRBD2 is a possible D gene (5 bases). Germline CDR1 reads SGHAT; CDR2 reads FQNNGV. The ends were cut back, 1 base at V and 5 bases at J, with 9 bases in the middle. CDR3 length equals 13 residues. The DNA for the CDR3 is TGTGCCAGCAGCTTAGTAGCGTCCCACGAGCAGTACGTC. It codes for CASSLVASHEQYV.

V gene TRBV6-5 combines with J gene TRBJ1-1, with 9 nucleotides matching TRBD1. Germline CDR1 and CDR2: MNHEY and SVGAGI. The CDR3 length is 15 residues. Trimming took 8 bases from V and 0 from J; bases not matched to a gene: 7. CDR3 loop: CASVPGQGMNTEAFF. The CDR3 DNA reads TGTGCCAGCGTTCCGGGACAGGGCATGAACACTGAAGCTTTCTTT.

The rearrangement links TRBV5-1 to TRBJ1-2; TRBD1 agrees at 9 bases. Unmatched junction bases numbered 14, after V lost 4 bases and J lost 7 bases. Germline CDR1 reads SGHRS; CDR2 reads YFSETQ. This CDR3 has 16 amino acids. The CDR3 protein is CASSPNGGQGYSGYTF. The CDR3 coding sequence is TGCGCCAGCAGCCCGAATGGGGGACAGGGTTACAGTGGCTACACCTTC.